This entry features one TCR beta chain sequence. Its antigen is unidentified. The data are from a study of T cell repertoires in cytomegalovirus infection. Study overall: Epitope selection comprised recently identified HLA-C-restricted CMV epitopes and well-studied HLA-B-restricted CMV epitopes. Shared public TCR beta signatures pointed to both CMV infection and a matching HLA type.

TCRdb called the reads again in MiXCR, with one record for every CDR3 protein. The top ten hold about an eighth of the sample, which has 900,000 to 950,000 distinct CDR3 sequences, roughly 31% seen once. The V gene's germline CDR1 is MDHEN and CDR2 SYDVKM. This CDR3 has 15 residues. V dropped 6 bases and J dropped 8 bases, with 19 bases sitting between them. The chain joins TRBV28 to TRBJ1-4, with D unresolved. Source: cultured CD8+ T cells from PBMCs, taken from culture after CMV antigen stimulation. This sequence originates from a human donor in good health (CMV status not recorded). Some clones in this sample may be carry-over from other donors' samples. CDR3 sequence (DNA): TGTGCCAGCAGGTCGAGGGAGCCCCGAGGCGAAAAACTGTTTTTT. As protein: CASRSREPRGEKLFF.